One sample yielded the 8 T cell receptor beta chains listed below, sequenced in a study of cytomegalovirus exposure and HLA in healthy donors. PCR primers comprised 60 Vbeta and 13 Jbeta primers. Sequencing was performed with immunoSEQ multiplex PCR; in TCRdb, only in-frame clones are kept and a portion is missing. The table shows roughly 140,000 clones, with under 85% occurring only once. Material for sequencing was PBMCs. Receptor source: a woman in her forties in good health and CMV-seropositive.

The CDR3 coding sequence is TGTGCCAGTAGTATATTGGGGGGGGGACTAGCGGGAGAGACCCAGTACTTC. It encodes CASSILGGGLAGETQYF. The chain combines TRBV19 with TRBJ2-5, with 12 bases identical to TRBD2. The germline V gene has CDR1 LNHDA and CDR2 SQIVND (reference sequence). The CDR3 sequence is 17 residues long. V dropped 2 bases and J dropped 4; count of bases not matched to a gene: 8.

V gene TRBV7-9 combines with J gene TRBJ1-4; TRBD1 matches at 10 bases. Trimming removed 2 bases from V and 8 bases from J; junction bases left unmatched: 5. Germline V CDR1 and CDR2: SEHNR, FQNEAQ (reference sequence). This CDR3 is 15 amino acids long. This CDR3 reads CASSLPGQGREKLFF. Written as DNA, the CDR3 is TGTGCCAGCAGCTTACCGGGACAGGGGAGAGAAAAACTGTTTTTT.

The V and J genes are TRBV2 and TRBJ1-5, with 7 positions matching TRBD1. Unmatched junction bases numbered 9, after V lost 6 bases and J lost 4 bases. This CDR3 is 15 amino acids long. Germline-derived CDR1 and CDR2 are SNHLY and FYNNEI. CDR3 in DNA: TGTGCCAGCAGCCCGCTGGGACAGCCGAATCAGCCCCAGCATTTT. It specifies CASSPLGQPNQPQHF.

The chain is built from TRBV7-3 and TRBJ1-2; D perhaps matches TRBD1 (6 bases). CDR3 length equals 13 residues. V was trimmed by 5 bases and J by 8 bases, leaving 15 bases between them. Germline lookup yields CDR1 SGHTA and CDR2 FQGTGA. CDR3 amino acids: CASSPDRFGGYTF. Written as DNA, the CDR3 is TGTGCCAGCAGCCCAGACAGGTTCGGGGGCTACACCTTC. The full variable domain, rest sourced from reference TRBV7-3 and TRBJ1-2, is GAGVSQTPSNKVTEKGKYVELRCDPISGHTALYWYRQSLGQGPEFLIYFQGTGAADDSGLPNDRFFAVRPEGSVSTLKIQRTERGDSAVYLCASSPDRFGGYTFGSGTRLTVV.

The CDR3 DNA is TGCGCCAGCAGCCACCCCGGACAGCGAAAAAACATTCAGTACTTC. It yields the protein CASSHPGQRKNIQYF. The V and J genes are TRBV4-1 and TRBJ2-4, with TRBD1 as a possible D gene (6 bases). The CDR3 runs to 15 residues. Germline CDR1 is MGHRA and CDR2 is YSYEKL. The V gene lost 3 bases and the J gene lost 4 bases, with 13 bases spanning the gap.

In nucleotides, the CDR3 is TGTGCCAGCACCCCCCAGGGCAGGGCAGGCCCGGAAGCTTTCTTT. Translated: CASTPQGRAGPEAFF. The V and J genes are TRBV11-2 and TRBJ1-1; a weak D match, TRBD1 (5 bases). The CDR3 is made up of 15 amino acids. Trimming cost V 7 bases and J 8 bases, with 23 bases left between them. Germline lookup yields CDR1 SGHAT and CDR2 FQNNGV.

The V gene is TRBV27, the J gene TRBJ2-7; possible D gene TRBD2, 6 bases. The CDR3 covers 15 residues. The germline V and J ends were trimmed by 2 bases and 6 bases, with 17 bases remaining between them. Germline V gene data show CDR1 as MNHEY and CDR2 as SMNVEV (reference sequence). The CDR3 reads CASSLGQGLGVEQYF. As DNA, the CDR3 is TGTGCCAGCAGTTTAGGTCAGGGACTGGGGGTCGAGCAGTACTTC.

This clone was seen once. The rearrangement links TRBV27 to TRBJ2-7, with 9 bases fitting TRBD1. Germline trimming cut 7 bases from V and 11 bases from J; bases unmatched to any gene: 12. The CDR3 loop spans 13 amino acids. The germline V gene encodes CDR1 MNHEY and CDR2 SMNVEV (reference sequence). CDR3 in DNA: TGTGCCAGCAACCCGGGACAGGGTGAATCAGAGTACTTC. Translating it yields CASNPGQGESEYF.